These 9 T cell receptor beta chains originate from one sample sequenced in a study of blood T cell repertoires in COVID-19. Here immunoSEQ multiplex PCR was the method, and the copy in TCRdb shows in-frame clones only, minus some. Here the sample spans tens of thousands of clones, approximately 90% being singletons. Source material: peripheral blood. The receptor set was obtained from a man in his 70s with acute or convalescent COVID-19.

This chain links TRBV2 with TRBJ1-6, with D perhaps TRBD1 (5 bases). The germline V and J ends were trimmed by 5 bases and 8 bases, with 10 bases remaining between them. Germline CDR1 SNHLY, CDR2 FYNNEI. The CDR3 totals 13 residues. The CDR3 is CASSLQGDSPLHF. CDR3 bases: TGTGCCAGCAGTCTCCAGGGCGATTCACCCCTCCACTTT. Drawing the rest from reference TRBV2 and TRBJ1-6, the complete variable domain is EPEVTQTPSHQVTQMGQEVILRCVPISNHLYFYWYRQILGQKVEFLVSFYNNEISEKSEIFDDQFSVERPDGSNFTLKIRSTKLEDSAMYFCASSLQGDSPLHFGNGTRLTVT.

In this sample, this clone turned up a few times. The sample has other DNA sequences that encode this CDR3 too. This chain connects TRBV3-1 (or the pseudogene TRBV3-2) to TRBJ2-3; TRBD2 matches at 9 bases. Losses at the gene ends were 3 bases for V and 4 bases for J; bases not matched to a gene: 2. The CDR3 is 14 amino acids. CDR1 and CDR2 (germline): LGHDT, YNNKEL (reference sequence). CDR3 in amino acids: CASSQTSGPDTQYF. CDR3 sequence (DNA): TGTGCCAGCAGCCAGACTAGCGGCCCAGATACGCAGTATTTT.

This sequence joins TRBV25-1 and TRBJ1-2, with 9 bases matching TRBD1. Looked up from germline, CDR1 is MGHDK and CDR2 is SYGVNS. V gave up 4 bases and J gave up 6 bases; unmatched junction bases: 3. The CDR3 contains 13 residues. CDR3 sequence reads: CASSGQGGNGYTF. Here the CDR3 DNA reads TGTGCCAGCAGTGGACAGGGGGGGAATGGCTACACCTTC.

The chain employs TRBV9 and TRBJ2-2; weak D call: TRBD1 (5 bases). There are 16 residues in the CDR3. V was cut by 2 bases and J by 0 bases, with 11 bases left in between. Germline V gene lookup returns CDR1 SGDLS and CDR2 YYNGEE. This chain's CDR3 is CASSVRGQPNTGELFF. CDR3 sequence (DNA): TGTGCCAGCAGCGTGCGCGGACAACCGAACACCGGGGAGCTGTTTTTT. The complete variable domain, with remaining parts taken from reference TRBV9 and TRBJ2-2, reads DSGVTQTPKHLITATGQRVTLRCSPRSGDLSVYWYQQSLDQGLQFLIQYYNGEERAKGNILERFSAQQFPDLHSELNLSSLELGDSALYFCASSVRGQPNTGELFFGEGSRLTVL.

The chain joins TRBV27 to TRBJ2-3, with 7 bases lining up with TRBD2. After removal of 4 bases from V and 3 bases from J, the junction contained 10 bases not matched to a gene. The CDR3 runs 16 residues. CDR1 is MNHEY and CDR2 is SMNVEV in the germline V gene (reference sequence). The chain's CDR3 is CASSSPSGEGTDTQYF. DNA for the CDR3: TGTGCCAGCAGTTCACCCTCCGGGGAGGGGACAGATACGCAGTATTTT.

V and J are TRBV4-2 and TRBJ1-6; 10 nucleotides match TRBD1. Germline trimming cut 3 bases from V and 4 bases from J; bases unmatched to any gene: 6. This CDR3 has 17 amino acids. In germline, CDR1 is LGHNA, CDR2 YNFKEQ. CDR3 protein: CASSQGPDRGYNSPLHF. DNA for the CDR3: TGTGCCAGCAGCCAGGGCCCGGACAGGGGGTATAATTCACCCCTCCACTTT.

This sequence joins TRBV30 and TRBJ1-1, with 7 bases fitting TRBD1. CDR1 and CDR2 (germline): GTSNPN, SVGIG (reference sequence). The CDR3 is 13 residues long. V trimming: 5 bases; J trimming: 1 base; junction bases outside the gene matches: 4. CDR3 DNA: TGTGCCTGGGACAGGGTCGGGAACACTGAAGCTTTCTTT. Protein sequence: CAWDRVGNTEAFF.

V usage is TRBV5-1 and J usage is TRBJ1-2, with TRBD1 matching 12 bases. CDR3 length: 16 residues. With 0 bases clipped from V and 4 bases from J, the junction kept 4 bases outside the gene matches. Germline loops: CDR1 SGHRS, CDR2 YFSETQ. The CDR3 DNA sequence: TGCGCCAGCAGCTTGGGAGGGACAGGGGGCGTCTATGGCTACACCTTC. Its protein is CASSLGGTGGVYGYTF.

V usage is TRBV6-5 and J usage is TRBJ2-1; D unresolved. Germline lookup yields CDR1 MNHEY and CDR2 SVGAGI. V was cut by 7 bases and J by 3 bases, with 10 bases left in between. There are 13 residues in the CDR3. The CDR3, as DNA: TGTGCCAGCACGGTTTCATTCTACAATGAGCAGTTCTTC. This gives the protein CASTVSFYNEQFF.